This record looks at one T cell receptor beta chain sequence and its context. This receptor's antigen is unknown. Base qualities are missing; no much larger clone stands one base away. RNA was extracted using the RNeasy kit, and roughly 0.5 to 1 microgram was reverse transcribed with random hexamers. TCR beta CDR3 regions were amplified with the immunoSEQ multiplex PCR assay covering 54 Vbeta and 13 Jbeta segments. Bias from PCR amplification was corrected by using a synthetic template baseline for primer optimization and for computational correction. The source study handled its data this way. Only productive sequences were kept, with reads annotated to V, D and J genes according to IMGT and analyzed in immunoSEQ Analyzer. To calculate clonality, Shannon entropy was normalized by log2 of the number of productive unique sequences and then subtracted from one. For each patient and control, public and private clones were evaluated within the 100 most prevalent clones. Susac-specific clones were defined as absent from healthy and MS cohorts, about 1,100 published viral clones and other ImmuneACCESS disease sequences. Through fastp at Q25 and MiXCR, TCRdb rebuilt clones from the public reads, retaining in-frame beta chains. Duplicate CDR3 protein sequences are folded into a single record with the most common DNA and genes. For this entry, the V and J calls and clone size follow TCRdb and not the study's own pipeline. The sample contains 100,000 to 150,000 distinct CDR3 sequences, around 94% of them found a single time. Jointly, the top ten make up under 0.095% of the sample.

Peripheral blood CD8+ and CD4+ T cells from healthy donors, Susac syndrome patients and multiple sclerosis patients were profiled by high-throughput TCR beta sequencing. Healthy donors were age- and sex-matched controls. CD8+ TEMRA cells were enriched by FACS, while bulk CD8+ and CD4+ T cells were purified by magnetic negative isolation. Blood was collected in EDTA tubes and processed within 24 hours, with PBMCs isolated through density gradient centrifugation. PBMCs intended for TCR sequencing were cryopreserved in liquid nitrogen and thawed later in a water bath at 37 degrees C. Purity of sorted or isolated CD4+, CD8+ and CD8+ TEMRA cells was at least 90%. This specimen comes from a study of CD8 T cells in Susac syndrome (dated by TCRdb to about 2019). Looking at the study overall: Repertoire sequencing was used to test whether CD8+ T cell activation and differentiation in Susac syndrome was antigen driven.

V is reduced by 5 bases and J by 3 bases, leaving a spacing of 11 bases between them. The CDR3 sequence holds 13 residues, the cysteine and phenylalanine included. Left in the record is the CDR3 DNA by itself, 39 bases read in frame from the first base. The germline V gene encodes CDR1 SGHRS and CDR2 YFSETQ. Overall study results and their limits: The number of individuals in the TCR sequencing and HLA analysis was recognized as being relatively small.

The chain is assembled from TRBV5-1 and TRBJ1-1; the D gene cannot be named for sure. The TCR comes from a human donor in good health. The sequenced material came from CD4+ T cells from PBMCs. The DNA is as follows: TGCGCCAGCAGGGCCCCCGGGGACACTGAAGCTTTCTTT. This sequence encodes CASRAPGDTEAFF. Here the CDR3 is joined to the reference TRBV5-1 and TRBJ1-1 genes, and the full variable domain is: KAGVTQTPRYLIKTRGQQVTLSCSPISGHRSVSWYQQTPGQGLQFLFEYFSETQRNKGNFPGRFSGRQFSNSRSEMNVSTLELGDSALYLCASRAPGDTEAFFGQGTRLTVV.